A selection of T cell receptor beta chains follows, all from one sample in a study of early T cells in non-severe SARS-CoV-2 infection. MiXCR was run by TCRdb on the 5' RACE reads, yielding one entry per CDR3 protein. The data hold 70,000 or so distinct CDR3 sequences, with roughly a tenth observed a single time. The sample was whole blood, taken at baseline. These receptors came from an adult who was a healthcare worker with PCR-confirmed SARS-CoV-2 infection or an uninfected control (not recorded which). Both conserved end residues are part of each CDR3. D genes are given only for firm matches. Rows give clone size only sometimes, using once, few, many, or a class for an expanded clone.

CDR3,DNA,size,D,J,V
CASSPDPLAGGSGGHEQFF,TGTGCCAGCAGCCCCGACCCACTAGCGGGGGGCTCAGGAGGGCATGAGCAGTTCTTC,few,TRBD2,TRBJ2-1,TRBV9
CASSQEAASTQYF,TGTGCCAGCAGCCAAGAGGCTGCCTCTACGCAGTATTTT,few,NA,TRBJ2-3,TRBV3-1
CASSPRLKSVDTDTQYF,TGTGCCAGCAGCCCACGATTGAAATCAGTAGACACAGATACGCAGTATTTT,many,NA,TRBJ2-3,TRBV13
CASSVVAGANTQYF,TGTGCCAGCAGCGTAGTTGCAGGGGCGAATACGCAGTATTTT,many,NA,TRBJ2-3,TRBV9
CASSLNLAGAKGDTQYF,TGCGCCAGCAGCCTCAACTTAGCGGGGGCCAAGGGGGATACGCAGTATTTT,many,TRBD2,TRBJ2-3,TRBV4-3
CASSLPSLRSGYTF,TGTGCCAGCAGTTTACCCTCCCTCCGGAGCGGCTACACCTTC,many,NA,TRBJ1-2,TRBV12-3/TRBV12-4
CASSNAGAAETQYF,TGTGCCAGTAGTAACGCAGGGGCTGCGGAGACCCAGTACTTC,NA,NA,TRBJ2-5,TRBV19
CATSREKGTNEKLFF,TGTGCCACCAGCAGAGAAAAGGGAACTAATGAAAAACTGTTTTTT,few,NA,TRBJ1-4,TRBV15
CASSVGGTSTNEQFF,TGTGCCAGCAGCGTAGGGGGGACTAGCACCAATGAGCAGTTCTTC,few,TRBD2,TRBJ2-1,TRBV9
CASSSPRFPLGGTHTEAFF,TGTGCCAGCAGCTCACCACGTTTTCCCCTGGGAGGGACGCATACTGAAGCTTTCTTT,few,NA,TRBJ1-1,TRBV7-9
CASSVDGDADTGELFF,TGCGCCAGCAGCGTGGACGGAGACGCGGACACCGGGGAACTGTTTTTT,few,NA,TRBJ2-2,TRBV5-1
CASSPWTGRLTDTQYF,TGTGCCAGCAGCCCCTGGACAGGGAGGTTGACAGATACGCAGTATTTT,NA,TRBD1,TRBJ2-3,TRBV5-6
CATSDSGTANTGELFF,TGTGCCACCAGTGATTCCGGGACGGCGAACACCGGGGAGCTGTTTTTT,few,NA,TRBJ2-2,TRBV24-1
CASSHSGQSINQPQHF,TGTGCCAGCAGCCATTCGGGACAGAGTATAAATCAGCCCCAGCATTTT,few,TRBD1,TRBJ1-5,TRBV7-9
CASSPTSNPGELFF,TGTGCCAGCAGCCCTACTAGCAATCCCGGGGAGCTGTTTTTT,many,NA,TRBJ2-2,TRBV7-9
CATTSGDNEQFF,TGTGCCACCACCAGCGGGGACAATGAGCAGTTCTTC,NA,TRBD2,TRBJ2-1,TRBV24-1
CASSIPTPGDNYGYTF,TGTGCCAGTAGTATTCCGACGCCGGGGGACAACTATGGCTACACCTTC,few,NA,TRBJ1-2,TRBV19
CSVDPRGKDNEQFF,TGCAGCGTGGATCCTCGGGGGAAGGACAATGAGCAGTTCTTC,many,NA,TRBJ2-1,TRBV29-1
CSARGQDTDTQYF,TGCAGTGCTAGGGGACAGGACACAGATACGCAGTATTTT,NA,TRBD1,TRBJ2-3,TRBV20-1
CASSEELYEQYF,TGTGCCAGCAGTGAAGAACTCTACGAGCAGTACTTC,NA,NA,TRBJ2-7,TRBV6-1
CSASTGVQNTGELFF,TGCAGTGCTTCGACAGGTGTGCAAAACACCGGGGAGCTGTTTTTT,many,NA,TRBJ2-2,TRBV20-1
CASSKQGYNEQFF,TGTGCCAGTAGTAAACAGGGGTACAATGAGCAGTTCTTC,many,TRBD1,TRBJ2-1,TRBV19
CASMGQGRVGDTEAFF,TGCGCCAGCATGGGACAGGGCAGAGTCGGAGACACTGAAGCTTTCTTT,few,TRBD1,TRBJ1-1,TRBV5-1
CSVSQGTDTGELFF,TGCAGCGTTTCACAGGGGACGGACACCGGGGAGCTGTTTTTT,many,TRBD1,TRBJ2-2,TRBV29-1
CASSAQSPNTGELFF,TGCGCCAGCAGCGCCCAGTCTCCGAACACCGGGGAGCTGTTTTTT,few,NA,TRBJ2-2,TRBV5-1
CASRPGQGAEEQYF,TGTGCCAGCCGGCCGGGACAGGGGGCGGAAGAGCAGTACTTC,few,TRBD1,TRBJ2-7,TRBV7-9
CASSPQGVPSGANVLTF,TGTGCCAGCAGTCCGCAGGGGGTTCCCTCTGGGGCCAACGTCCTGACTTTC,NA,TRBD1,TRBJ2-6,TRBV6-5
CASTEQRGGDQPQHF,TGTGCCAGCACCGAACAGCGCGGCGGGGATCAGCCCCAGCATTTT,once,NA,TRBJ1-5,TRBV6-2/TRBV6-3
CASLPIRGGESTGELFF,TGTGCCAGCCTCCCTATACGGGGCGGTGAGAGCACCGGGGAGCTGTTTTTT,many,NA,TRBJ2-2,TRBV7-8
CASSQGGWGSTDTQYF,TGTGCCAGCAGCCAAGGGGGTTGGGGTAGCACAGATACGCAGTATTTT,few,NA,TRBJ2-3,TRBV3-1
CSARDLRGPYNEQFF,TGCAGTGCTAGAGATTTGAGGGGGCCCTACAATGAGCAGTTCTTC,NA,TRBD1,TRBJ2-1,TRBV20-1
CASNPGSSYEQYF,TGTGCCAGCAACCCGGGGAGCTCCTACGAGCAGTACTTC,NA,NA,TRBJ2-7,TRBV5-5
CASSQQGVGLGKLFF,TGCGCCAGCAGCCAACAGGGGGTGGGCCTAGGAAAACTGTTTTTT,many,TRBD1,TRBJ1-4,TRBV4-1
CSALRDSGPVNTEAFF,TGCAGTGCTCTGCGGGACTCCGGACCGGTGAACACTGAAGCTTTCTTT,few,NA,TRBJ1-1,TRBV20-1
CASSFTGKPNYGYTF,TGCGCCAGCAGCTTTACCGGGAAACCGAACTATGGCTACACCTTC,NA,NA,TRBJ1-2,TRBV5-1
CASSWSHEQFF,TGTGCCAGCAGCTGGAGTCATGAGCAGTTCTTC,many,NA,TRBJ2-1,TRBV7-2
CARTQYREVRSTDTQYF,TGTGCCAGAACCCAATACAGGGAAGTACGAAGCACAGATACGCAGTATTTT,many,NA,TRBJ2-3,TRBV6-4
CASSLVDRSSPLHF,TGTGCCAGCAGCTTAGTCGACAGAAGCTCACCCCTCCACTTT,NA,NA,TRBJ1-6,TRBV7-2
CAWSRVGSQAFF,TGTGCCTGGAGTAGAGTCGGCTCCCAAGCTTTCTTT,many,NA,TRBJ1-1,TRBV30
CASSVGGDNSPLHF,TGTGCCAGCAGCGTGGGGGGGGATAATTCACCCCTCCACTTT,many,NA,TRBJ1-6,TRBV9
CAWSELAGLGYTF,TGTGCCTGGAGTGAATTGGCAGGGCTGGGCTACACCTTC,few,NA,TRBJ1-2,TRBV30
CASSLRDRPEQYF,TGTGCCAGCAGCTTAAGGGACAGACCTGAGCAGTACTTC,many,TRBD1,TRBJ2-7,TRBV7-2
CSAGGPLHSGNTIYF,TGCAGTGCTGGCGGGCCACTACACTCTGGAAACACCATATATTTT,many,NA,TRBJ1-3,TRBV20-1
CASSVKGAADTQYF,TGTGCCAGCAGCGTTAAAGGCGCCGCAGATACGCAGTATTTT,few,NA,TRBJ2-3,TRBV5-5
CASSQDPYRGDTQYF,TGCGCCAGCAGCCAAGATCCCTATAGAGGAGATACGCAGTATTTT,many,NA,TRBJ2-3,TRBV4-1
CASSEGRSWELNTEAFF,TGTGCCAGCAGTGAGGGTCGCTCATGGGAACTGAACACTGAAGCTTTCTTT,NA,NA,TRBJ1-1,TRBV6-1
CASSHPPREDIQYF,TGTGCCAGCAGCCATCCCCCCCGGGAGGACATTCAGTACTTC,NA,TRBD2,TRBJ2-4,TRBV7-9
CASSLLSRQRSYGYTF,TGTGCCAGCAGCTTACTTTCCCGACAGCGGAGCTATGGCTACACCTTC,many,NA,TRBJ1-2,TRBV7-9
CSATRDRYNSPLHF,TGCAGTGCTACCCGGGACAGATATAATTCACCCCTCCACTTT,many,TRBD1,TRBJ1-6,TRBV20-1
CASSLGRGWDEQFF,TGTGCCAGCAGTTTGGGCAGGGGGTGGGATGAGCAGTTCTTC,many,TRBD1,TRBJ2-1,TRBV27